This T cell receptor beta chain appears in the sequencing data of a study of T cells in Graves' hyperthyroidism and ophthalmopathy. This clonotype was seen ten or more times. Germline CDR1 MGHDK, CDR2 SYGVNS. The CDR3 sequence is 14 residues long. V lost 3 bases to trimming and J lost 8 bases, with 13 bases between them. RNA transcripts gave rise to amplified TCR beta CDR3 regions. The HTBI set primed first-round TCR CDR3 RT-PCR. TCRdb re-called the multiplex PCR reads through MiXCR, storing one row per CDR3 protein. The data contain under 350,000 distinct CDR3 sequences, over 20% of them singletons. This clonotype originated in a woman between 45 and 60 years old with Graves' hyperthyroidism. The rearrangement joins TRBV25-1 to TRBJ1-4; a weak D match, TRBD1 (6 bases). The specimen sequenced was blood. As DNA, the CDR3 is TGTGCCAGCAGTGAGCGGGGGGCAGGGGAAAAACTGTTTTTT. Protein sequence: CASSERGAGEKLFF.